This T cell receptor beta chain was recovered during a study of CDR3 diversity in severe acne. The CDR3 consists of 14 residues. Germline assignment: CDR1 SNHLY and CDR2 FYNNEI. Trimming cost V 6 bases and J 3 bases, with 12 bases left between them. TCRdb re-analysed the PCR reads in MiXCR, keeping a single row per CDR3 protein. The table includes around 85,000 distinct CDR3 sequences, around 47% detected once. Specimen: blood. The chain links TRBV2 to TRBJ1-5; D gene unclear. The TCR comes from a male donor with severe acne vulgaris. In DNA form, the CDR3 reads TGTGCCAGCAGCCTCGGACGGACCAATCAGCCCCAGCATTTT. Protein: CASSLGRTNQPQHF.